This T cell receptor (beta chain) came from a study of CD8 T cells in Susac syndrome. The RNA, roughly 0.45 to 1 ug, was put through reverse transcription using random hexamers. Amplification of TCR beta CDR3 spanned 54 Vbeta and 13 Jbeta via immunoSEQ multiplex PCR. TCRdb re-analysed the immunoSEQ multiplex PCR reads in MiXCR, keeping a single row per CDR3 protein. This sample carries about 130,000 distinct CDR3 sequences, just over 90% of them seen once, and the ten largest clones take approximately 0.31%. Germline assignment: CDR1 KGHDR and CDR2 SFDVKD. J gave up 5 bases and V 0 bases, and 6 bases lay outside the gene matches. The CDR3 is made up of 17 amino acids. TCR beta sequencing was performed on blood CD8+ and CD4+ T cells.

The gene calls are TRBV24-1 and TRBJ2-5; 12 nucleotides line up with TRBD1. The TCR was taken from a human donor with multiple sclerosis. The source material was CD8+ T cells from PBMCs. The CDR3 loop is CATSDLQGDRGPETQYF. Here the CDR3 DNA reads TGTGCCACCAGTGATTTGCAGGGGGACAGGGGGCCGGAGACCCAGTACTTC.